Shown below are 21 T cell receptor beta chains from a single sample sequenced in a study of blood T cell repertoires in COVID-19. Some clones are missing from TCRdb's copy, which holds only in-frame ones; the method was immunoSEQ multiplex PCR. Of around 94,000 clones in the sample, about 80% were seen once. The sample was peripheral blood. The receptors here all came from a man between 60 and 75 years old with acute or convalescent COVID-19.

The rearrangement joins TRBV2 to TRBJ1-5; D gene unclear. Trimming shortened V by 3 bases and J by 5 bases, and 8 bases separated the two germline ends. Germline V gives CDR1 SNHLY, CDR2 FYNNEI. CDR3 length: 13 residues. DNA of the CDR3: TGTGCCAGCAGTGATGAGGGTTATCAGCCCCAGCATTTT. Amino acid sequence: CASSDEGYQPQHF.

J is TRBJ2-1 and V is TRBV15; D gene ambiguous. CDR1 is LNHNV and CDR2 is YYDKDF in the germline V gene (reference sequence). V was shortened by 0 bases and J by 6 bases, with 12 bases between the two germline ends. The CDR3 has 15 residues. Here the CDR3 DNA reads TGTGCCACCAGCAGAGACTATGGTTCAGGCAATGAGCAGTTCTTC. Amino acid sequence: CATSRDYGSGNEQFF.

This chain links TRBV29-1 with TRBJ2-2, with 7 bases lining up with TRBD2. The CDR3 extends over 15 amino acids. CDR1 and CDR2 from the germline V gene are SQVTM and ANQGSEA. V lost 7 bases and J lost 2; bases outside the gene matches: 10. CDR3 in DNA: TGCAGCGCCCGAGCGGGACGGTTAAACACCGGGGAGCTGTTTTTT. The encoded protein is CSARAGRLNTGELFF.

Here the CDR3 DNA reads TGTGCCAGCAGCCCTCAGGGGGTCTCTGGAAACACCATATATTTT. Protein sequence: CASSPQGVSGNTIYF. The genes are TRBV9 and TRBJ1-3; 7 nucleotides align to TRBD1. Germline V CDR1 and CDR2: SGDLS, YYNGEE. V lost 4 bases to trimming and J lost 0 bases; unmatched junction nucleotides: 4. This CDR3 is built from 15 residues. The full variable domain, with the rest looked up from reference TRBV9 and TRBJ1-3, is DSGVTQTPKHLITATGQRVTLRCSPRSGDLSVYWYQQSLDQGLQFLIQYYNGEERAKGNILERFSAQQFPDLHSELNLSSLELGDSALYFCASSPQGVSGNTIYFGEGSWLTVV.

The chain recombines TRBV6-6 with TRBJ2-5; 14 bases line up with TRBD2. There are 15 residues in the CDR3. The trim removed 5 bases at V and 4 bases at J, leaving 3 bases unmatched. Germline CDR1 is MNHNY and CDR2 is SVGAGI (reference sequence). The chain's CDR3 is CASSAGLAGVETQYF. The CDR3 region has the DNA TGTGCCAGCAGTGCGGGACTAGCGGGGGTAGAGACCCAGTACTTC.

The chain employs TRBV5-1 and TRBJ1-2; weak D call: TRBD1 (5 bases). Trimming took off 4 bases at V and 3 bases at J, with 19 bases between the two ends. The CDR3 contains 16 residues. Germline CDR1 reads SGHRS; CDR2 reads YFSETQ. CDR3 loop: CASSPTVTLLDYGYTF. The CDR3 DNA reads TGCGCCAGCAGCCCGACAGTCACTTTATTAGACTATGGCTACACCTTC. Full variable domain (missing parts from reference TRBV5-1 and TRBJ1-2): KAGVTQTPRYLIKTRGQQVTLSCSPISGHRSVSWYQQTPGQGLQFLFEYFSETQRNKGNFPGRFSGRQFSNSRSEMNVSTLELGDSALYLCASSPTVTLLDYGYTFGSGTRLTVV.

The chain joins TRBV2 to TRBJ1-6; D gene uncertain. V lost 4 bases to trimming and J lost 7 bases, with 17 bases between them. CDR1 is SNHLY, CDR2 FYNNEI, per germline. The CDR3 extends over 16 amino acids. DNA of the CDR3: TGTGCCAGCAGTGGTGTACAGTCCTATTTGAATTCACCCCTCCACTTT. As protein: CASSGVQSYLNSPLHF.

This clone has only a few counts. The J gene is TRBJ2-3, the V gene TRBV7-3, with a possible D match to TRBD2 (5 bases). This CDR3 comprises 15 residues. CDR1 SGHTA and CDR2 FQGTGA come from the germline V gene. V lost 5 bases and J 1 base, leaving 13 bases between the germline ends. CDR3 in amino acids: CASSPPGVRTDTQYF. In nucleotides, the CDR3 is TGTGCCAGCAGCCCCCCCGGGGTCCGCACAGATACGCAGTATTTT.

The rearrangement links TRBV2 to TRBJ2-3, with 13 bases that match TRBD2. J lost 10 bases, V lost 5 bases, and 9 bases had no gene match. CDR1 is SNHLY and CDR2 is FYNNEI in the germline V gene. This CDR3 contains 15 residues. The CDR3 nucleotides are TGTGCCAGCAGTAGGACTAGCGGGGGCCCGGGGGCGCAGTATTTT. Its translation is CASSRTSGGPGAQYF.

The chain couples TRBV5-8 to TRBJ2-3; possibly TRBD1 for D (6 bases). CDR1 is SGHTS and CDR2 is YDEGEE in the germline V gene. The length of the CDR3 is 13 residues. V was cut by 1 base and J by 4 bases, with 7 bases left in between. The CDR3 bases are TGTGCCAGCAGCTTGTCAGGGGCAGATACGCAGTATTTT. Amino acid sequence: CASSLSGADTQYF.

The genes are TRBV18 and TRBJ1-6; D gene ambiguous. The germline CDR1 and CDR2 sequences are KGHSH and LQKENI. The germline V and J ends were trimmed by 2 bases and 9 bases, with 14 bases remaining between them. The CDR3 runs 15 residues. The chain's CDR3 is CASSPAVGTGSPLHF. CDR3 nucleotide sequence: TGTGCCAGCTCACCAGCCGTAGGAACGGGTTCACCCCTCCACTTT.

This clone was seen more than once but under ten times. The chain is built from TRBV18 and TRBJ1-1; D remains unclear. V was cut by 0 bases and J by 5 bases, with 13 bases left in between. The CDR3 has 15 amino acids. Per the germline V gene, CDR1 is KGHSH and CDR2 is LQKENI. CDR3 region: CASSPPRGRETEAFF. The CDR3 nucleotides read TGTGCCAGCTCACCACCTAGAGGGAGAGAGACTGAAGCTTTCTTT.

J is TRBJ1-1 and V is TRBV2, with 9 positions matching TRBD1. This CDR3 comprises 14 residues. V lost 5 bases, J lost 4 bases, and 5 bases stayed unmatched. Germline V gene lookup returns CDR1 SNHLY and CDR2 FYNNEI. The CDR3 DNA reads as TGTGCCAGCAGTTGGACAGGGGAGGTCACTGAAGCTTTCTTT. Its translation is CASSWTGEVTEAFF. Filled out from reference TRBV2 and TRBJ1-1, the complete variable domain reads EPEVTQTPSHQVTQMGQEVILRCVPISNHLYFYWYRQILGQKVEFLVSFYNNEISEKSEIFDDQFSVERPDGSNFTLKIRSTKLEDSAMYFCASSWTGEVTEAFFGQGTRLTVV.

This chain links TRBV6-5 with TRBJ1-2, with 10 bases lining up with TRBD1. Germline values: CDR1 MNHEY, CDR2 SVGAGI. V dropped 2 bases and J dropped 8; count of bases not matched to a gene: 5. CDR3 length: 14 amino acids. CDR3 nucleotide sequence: TGTGCCAGCAGTTACGCGGGACAGGGGAACGGCTACACCTTC. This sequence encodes CASSYAGQGNGYTF.

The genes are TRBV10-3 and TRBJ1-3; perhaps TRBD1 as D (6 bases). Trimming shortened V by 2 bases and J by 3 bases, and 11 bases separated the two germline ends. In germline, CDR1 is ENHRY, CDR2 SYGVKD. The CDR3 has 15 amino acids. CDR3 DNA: TGTGCCATCAGTGAGGGGGGCCACAATGGAAACACCATATATTTT. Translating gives CAISEGGHNGNTIYF.

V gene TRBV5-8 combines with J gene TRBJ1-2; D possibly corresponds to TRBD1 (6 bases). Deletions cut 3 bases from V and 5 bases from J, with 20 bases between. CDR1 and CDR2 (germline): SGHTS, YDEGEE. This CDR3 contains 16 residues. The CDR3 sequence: CASSSQQGPQGYGYTF. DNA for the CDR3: TGTGCCAGCAGCTCGCAACAGGGTCCTCAGGGATATGGCTACACCTTC.

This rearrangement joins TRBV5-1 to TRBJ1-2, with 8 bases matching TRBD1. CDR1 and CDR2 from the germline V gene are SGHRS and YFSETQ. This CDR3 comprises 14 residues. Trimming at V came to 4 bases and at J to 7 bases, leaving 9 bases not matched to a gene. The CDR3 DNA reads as TGCGCCAGCAGCGCCTCGGACAGGGTGCCTGGCTACACCTTC. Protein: CASSASDRVPGYTF.

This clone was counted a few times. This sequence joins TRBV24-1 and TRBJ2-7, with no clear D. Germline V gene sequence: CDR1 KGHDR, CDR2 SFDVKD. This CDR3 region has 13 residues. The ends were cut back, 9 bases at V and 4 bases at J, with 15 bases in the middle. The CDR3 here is CATPKLRHYEQYF. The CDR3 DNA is TGTGCCACCCCAAAACTCAGGCATTACGAGCAGTACTTC.

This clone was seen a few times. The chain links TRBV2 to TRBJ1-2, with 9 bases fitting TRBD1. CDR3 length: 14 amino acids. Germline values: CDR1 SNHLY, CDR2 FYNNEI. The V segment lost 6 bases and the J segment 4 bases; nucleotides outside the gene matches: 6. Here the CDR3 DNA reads TGTGCCAGCAGCGCACCGGGACAGGGCTATGGCTACACCTTC. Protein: CASSAPGQGYGYTF.

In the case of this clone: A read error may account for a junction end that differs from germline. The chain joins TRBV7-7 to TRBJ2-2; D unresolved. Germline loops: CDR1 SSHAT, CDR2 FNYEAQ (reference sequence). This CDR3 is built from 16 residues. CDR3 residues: CASSLGSHTDTGELFF. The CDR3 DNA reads TGTGCTAGCAGCTTAGGGTCCCATACGGACACCGGGGAGCTGTTTTTT.

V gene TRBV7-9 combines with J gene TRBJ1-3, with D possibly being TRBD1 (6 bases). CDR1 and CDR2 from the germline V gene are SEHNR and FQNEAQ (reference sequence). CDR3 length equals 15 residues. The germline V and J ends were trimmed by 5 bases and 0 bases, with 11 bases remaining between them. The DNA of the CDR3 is TGTGCCAGCAGCGCCCAGACAGGCTCTGGAAACACCATATATTTT. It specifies CASSAQTGSGNTIYF.